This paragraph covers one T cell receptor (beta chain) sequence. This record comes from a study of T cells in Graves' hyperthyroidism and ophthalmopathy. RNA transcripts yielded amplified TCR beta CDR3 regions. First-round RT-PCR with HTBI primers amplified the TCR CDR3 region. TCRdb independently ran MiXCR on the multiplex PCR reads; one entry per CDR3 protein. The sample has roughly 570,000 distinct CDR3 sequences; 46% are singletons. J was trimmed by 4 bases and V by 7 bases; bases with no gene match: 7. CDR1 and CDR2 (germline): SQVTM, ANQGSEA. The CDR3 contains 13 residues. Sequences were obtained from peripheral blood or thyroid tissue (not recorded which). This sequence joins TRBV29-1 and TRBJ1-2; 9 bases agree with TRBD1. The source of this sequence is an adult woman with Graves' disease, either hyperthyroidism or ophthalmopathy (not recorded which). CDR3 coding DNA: TGCAGCGGCCACAGGGGGCCTGGCTATGGCTACACCTTC. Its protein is CSGHRGPGYGYTF.